This T cell receptor beta chain appears in the sequencing data of a study of preoperative IRX-2 immunotherapy in early breast cancer. This clone qualifies as medium-sized. V lost 0 bases to trimming and J lost 5 bases, with 14 bases between them. CDR3 size: 15 residues. CDR1 and CDR2 from the germline V gene are MNHGY and SAAAGT. Indicated treatment: preoperative locoregional IRX-2 cytokine immunotherapy. Preoperative locoregional IRX-2 cytokine immunotherapy was tested in the phase Ib source study. Using immunoSEQ multiplex PCR, the repertoire was profiled, and TCRdb retains in-frame clones only, with some absent. The table includes roughly 5,600 clones, 73% detected once.

This chain uses TRBV6-8 with TRBJ2-7; D is ambiguous. This clonotype was obtained from a human donor with breast cancer. The sample in question was tumor tissue, obtained before IRX-2 immunotherapy. In nucleotides, the CDR3 is TGTGCCAGCAGTTACTCCAGTGCGCTAGTCGACGAGCAGTACTTC. Encoded protein: CASSYSSALVDEQYF.